This entry describes one T cell receptor beta chain. This record belongs to a study of neoadjuvant anti-PD-1 for oral cavity cancer. At the level of the study: Most patients had three to four biweekly doses of 3 mg/kg nivolumab before resection.

TCRdb's table, derived via immunoSEQ multiplex PCR, lists solely in-frame clones and lacks some. The sample records 18,000 or so clones, approximately 70% being singletons. The CDR3 length is 15 residues. V lost 4 bases to trimming and J lost 4 bases; unmatched junction nucleotides: 8. CDR1 is SGHDT and CDR2 is YYEEEE in the germline V gene. The material sequenced was PBMCs, taken before nivolumab (anti-PD-1) treatment. This sequence was found in a person aged 35-79 years with oral cavity squamous cell carcinoma. The chain combines TRBV5-6 with TRBJ1-1; 9 positions agree with TRBD1. CDR3 protein: CASSPLQGAGTEAFF. DNA of the CDR3: TGTGCCAGCAGCCCTTTACAGGGGGCGGGCACTGAAGCTTTCTTT.